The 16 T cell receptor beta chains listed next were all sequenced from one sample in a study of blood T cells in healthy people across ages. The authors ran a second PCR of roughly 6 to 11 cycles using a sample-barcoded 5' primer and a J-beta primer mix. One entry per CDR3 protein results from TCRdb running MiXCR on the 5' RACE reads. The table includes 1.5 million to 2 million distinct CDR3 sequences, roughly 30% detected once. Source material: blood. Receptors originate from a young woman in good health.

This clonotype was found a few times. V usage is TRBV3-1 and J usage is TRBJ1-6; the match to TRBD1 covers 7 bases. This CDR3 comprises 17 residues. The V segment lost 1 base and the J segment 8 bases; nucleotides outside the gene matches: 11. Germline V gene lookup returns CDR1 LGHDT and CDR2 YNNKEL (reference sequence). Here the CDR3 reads CASSQGGQGGPYSPLHF. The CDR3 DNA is TGTGCCAGCAGCCAAGGGGGGCAGGGGGGTCCATATTCACCCCTCCACTTT.

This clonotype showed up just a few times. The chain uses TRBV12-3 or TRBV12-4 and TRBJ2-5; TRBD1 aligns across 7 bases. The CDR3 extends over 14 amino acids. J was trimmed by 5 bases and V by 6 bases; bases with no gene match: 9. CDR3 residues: CASSPVQGKETQYF. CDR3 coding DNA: TGTGCCAGCAGCCCAGTACAGGGGAAGGAGACCCAGTACTTC.

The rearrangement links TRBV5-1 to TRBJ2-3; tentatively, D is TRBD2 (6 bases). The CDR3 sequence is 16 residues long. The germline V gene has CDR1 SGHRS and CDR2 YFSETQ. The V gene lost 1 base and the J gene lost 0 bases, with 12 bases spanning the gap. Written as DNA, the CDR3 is TGCGCCAGCAGCTTGAACCAGCGGGCGAGCACAGATACGCAGTATTTT. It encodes CASSLNQRASTDTQYF.

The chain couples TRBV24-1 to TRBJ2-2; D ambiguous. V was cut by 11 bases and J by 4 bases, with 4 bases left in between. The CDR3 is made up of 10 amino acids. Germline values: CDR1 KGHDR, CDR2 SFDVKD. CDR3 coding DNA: TGTGCCAGAGTCACCGGGGAGCTGTTTTTT. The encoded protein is CARVTGELFF.

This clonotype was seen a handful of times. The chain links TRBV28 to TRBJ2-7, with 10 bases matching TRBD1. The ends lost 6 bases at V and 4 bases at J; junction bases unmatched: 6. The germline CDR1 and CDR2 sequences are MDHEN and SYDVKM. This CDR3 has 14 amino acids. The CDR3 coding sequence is TGTGCCAGCAGGTCGTGGACAGGGGGTTACGAGCAGTACTTC. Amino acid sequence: CASRSWTGGYEQYF.

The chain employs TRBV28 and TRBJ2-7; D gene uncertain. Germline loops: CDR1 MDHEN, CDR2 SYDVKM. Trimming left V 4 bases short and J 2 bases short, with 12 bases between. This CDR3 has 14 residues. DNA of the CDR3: TGTGCCAGCAGTTCCGGAGTAGGGCCCTACGAGCAGTACTTC. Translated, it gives CASSSGVGPYEQYF.

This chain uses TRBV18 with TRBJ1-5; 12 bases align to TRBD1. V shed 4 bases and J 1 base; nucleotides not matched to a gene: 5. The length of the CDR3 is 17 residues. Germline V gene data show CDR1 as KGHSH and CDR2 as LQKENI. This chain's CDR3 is CASSRGTGGQSNQPQHF. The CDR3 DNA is TGTGCCAGCTCACGCGGGACAGGGGGCCAAAGCAATCAGCCCCAGCATTTT.

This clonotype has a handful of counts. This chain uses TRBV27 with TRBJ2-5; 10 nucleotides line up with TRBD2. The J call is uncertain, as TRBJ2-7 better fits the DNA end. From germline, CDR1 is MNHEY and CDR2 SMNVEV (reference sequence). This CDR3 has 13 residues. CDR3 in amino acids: CASKLAGPFEQYF. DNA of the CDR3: TGTGCCAGCAAACTAGCGGGACCATTCGAGCAGTACTTC.

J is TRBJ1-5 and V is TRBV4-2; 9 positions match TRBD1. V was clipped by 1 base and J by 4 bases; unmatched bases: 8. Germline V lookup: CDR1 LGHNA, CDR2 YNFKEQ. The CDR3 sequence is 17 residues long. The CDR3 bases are TGTGCCAGCAGCCAAGGTGGCACAGGGGGCTTGAATCAGCCCCAGCATTTT. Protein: CASSQGGTGGLNQPQHF.

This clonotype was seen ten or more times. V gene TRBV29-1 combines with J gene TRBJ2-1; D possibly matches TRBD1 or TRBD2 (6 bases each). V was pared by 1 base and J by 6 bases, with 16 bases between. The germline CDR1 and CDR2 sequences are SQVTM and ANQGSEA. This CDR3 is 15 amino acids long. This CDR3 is CSVEGDGGFGNEQFF. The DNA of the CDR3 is TGCAGCGTTGAAGGGGACGGGGGCTTTGGCAATGAGCAGTTCTTC.

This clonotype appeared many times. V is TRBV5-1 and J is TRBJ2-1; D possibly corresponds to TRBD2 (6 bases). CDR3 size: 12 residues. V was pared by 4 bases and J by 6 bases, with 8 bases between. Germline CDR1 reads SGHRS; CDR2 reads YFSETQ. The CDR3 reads CASSPGSNEQFF. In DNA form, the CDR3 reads TGCGCCAGCAGCCCCGGGAGCAATGAGCAGTTCTTC.

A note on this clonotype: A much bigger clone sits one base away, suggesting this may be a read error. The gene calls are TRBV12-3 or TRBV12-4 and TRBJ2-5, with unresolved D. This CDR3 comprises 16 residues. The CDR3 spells CASSLGARLLPETLYF. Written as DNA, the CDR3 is TGTGCCAGCAGTTTAGGGGCAAGGCTTCTCCCGGAGACCCTGTACTTC.

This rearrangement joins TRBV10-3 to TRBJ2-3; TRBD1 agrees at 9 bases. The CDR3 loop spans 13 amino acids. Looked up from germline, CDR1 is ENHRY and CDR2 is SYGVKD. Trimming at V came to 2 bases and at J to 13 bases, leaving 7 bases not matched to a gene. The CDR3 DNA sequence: TGTGCCATCAGTGAGGGGACAGGGTACATGGAGTATTTT. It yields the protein CAISEGTGYMEYF.

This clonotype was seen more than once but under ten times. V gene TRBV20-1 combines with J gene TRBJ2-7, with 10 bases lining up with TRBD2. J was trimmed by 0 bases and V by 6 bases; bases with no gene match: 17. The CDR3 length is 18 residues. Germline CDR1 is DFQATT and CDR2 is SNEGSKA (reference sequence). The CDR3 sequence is CSALKPRGLARVSYEQYF. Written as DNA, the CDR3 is TGCAGTGCCCTCAAACCTCGGGGACTAGCGAGAGTCTCCTACGAGCAGTACTTC.

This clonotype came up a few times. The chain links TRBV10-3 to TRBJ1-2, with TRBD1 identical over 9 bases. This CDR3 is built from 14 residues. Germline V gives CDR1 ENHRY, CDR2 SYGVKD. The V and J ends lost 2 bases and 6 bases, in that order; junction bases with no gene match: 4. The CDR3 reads CAISEGTGYNGYTF. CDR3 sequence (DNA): TGTGCCATCAGTGAGGGGACAGGGTATAATGGCTACACCTTC.

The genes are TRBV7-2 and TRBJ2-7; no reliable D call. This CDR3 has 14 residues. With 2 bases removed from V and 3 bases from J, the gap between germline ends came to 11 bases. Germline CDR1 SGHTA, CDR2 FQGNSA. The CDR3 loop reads CASSLSQDRYEQYF. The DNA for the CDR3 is TGTGCCAGCAGCTTATCCCAGGACCGCTACGAGCAGTACTTC. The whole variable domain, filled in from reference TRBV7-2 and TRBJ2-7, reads GAGVSQSPSNKVTEKGKDVELRCDPISGHTALYWYRQSLGQGLEFLIYFQGNSAPDKSGLPSDRFSAERTGGSVSTLTIQRTQQEDSAVYLCASSLSQDRYEQYFGPGTRLTVT.